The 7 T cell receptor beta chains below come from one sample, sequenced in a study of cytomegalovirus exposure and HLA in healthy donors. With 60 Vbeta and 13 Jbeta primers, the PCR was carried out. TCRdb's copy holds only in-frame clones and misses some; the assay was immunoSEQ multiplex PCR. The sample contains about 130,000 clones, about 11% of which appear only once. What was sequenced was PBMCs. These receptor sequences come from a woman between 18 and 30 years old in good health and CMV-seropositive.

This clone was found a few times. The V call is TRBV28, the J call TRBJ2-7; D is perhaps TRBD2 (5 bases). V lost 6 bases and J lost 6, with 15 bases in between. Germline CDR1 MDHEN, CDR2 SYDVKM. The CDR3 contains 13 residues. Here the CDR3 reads CASSPASRGEQYF. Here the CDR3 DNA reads TGTGCCAGCAGCCCGGCAAGCCGGGGCGAGCAGTACTTC. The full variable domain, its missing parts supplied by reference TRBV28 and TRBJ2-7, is DVKVTQSSRYLVKRTGEKVFLECVQDMDHENMFWYRQDPGLGLRLIYFSYDVKMKEKGDIPEGYSVSREKKERFSLILESASTNQTSMYLCASSPASRGEQYFGPGTRLTVT.

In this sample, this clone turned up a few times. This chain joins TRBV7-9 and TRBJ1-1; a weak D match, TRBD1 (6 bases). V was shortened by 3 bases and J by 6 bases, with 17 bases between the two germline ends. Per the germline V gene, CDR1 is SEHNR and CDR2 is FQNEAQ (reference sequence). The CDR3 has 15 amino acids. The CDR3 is CASSFSGQSPAEAFF. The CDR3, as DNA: TGTGCCAGCAGCTTCAGTGGACAGTCTCCCGCTGAAGCTTTCTTT.

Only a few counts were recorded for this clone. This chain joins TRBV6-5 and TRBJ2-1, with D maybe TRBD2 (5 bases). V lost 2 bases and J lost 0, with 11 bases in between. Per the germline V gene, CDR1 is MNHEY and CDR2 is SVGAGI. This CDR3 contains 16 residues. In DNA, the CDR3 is TGTGCCAGCAGTTACGGAGGCTGGAGCTCCTACAATGAGCAGTTCTTC. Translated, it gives CASSYGGWSSYNEQFF.

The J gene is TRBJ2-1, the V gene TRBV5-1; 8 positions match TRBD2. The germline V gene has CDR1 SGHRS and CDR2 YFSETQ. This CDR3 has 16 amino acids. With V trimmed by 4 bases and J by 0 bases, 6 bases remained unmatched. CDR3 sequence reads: CASSDLAGSSYNEQFF. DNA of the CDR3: TGCGCCAGCAGCGATTTAGCGGGAAGCTCCTACAATGAGCAGTTCTTC.

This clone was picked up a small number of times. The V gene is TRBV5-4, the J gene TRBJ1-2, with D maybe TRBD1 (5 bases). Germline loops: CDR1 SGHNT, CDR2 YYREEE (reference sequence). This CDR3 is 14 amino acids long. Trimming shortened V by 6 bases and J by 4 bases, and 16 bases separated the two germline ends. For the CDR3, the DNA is TGTGCCAGCACTCTCGGGGGAAGGGGCTATGGCTACACCTTC. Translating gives CASTLGGRGYGYTF.

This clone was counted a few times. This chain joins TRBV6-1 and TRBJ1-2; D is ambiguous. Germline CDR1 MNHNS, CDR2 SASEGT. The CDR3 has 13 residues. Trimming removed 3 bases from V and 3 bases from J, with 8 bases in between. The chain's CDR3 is CASSDSIYYGYTF. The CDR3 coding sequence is TGTGCCAGCAGTGACAGTATATACTATGGCTACACCTTC.

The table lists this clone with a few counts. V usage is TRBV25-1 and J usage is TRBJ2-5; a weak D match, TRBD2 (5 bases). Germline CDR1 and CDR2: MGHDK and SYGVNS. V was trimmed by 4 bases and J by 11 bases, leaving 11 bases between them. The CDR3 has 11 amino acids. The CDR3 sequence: CASSGPGEQYF. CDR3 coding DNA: TGTGCCAGCAGTGGTCCCGGGGAGCAGTACTTC.